This T cell receptor (beta chain) emerged from a study of CD8+CD57+ T cells in acquired aplastic anemia. The study's findings and limits: Patients and controls shared roughly 30 CD8+ CDR3 sequences, which appeared highly expressed in patients and within their immunodominant clones.

Selection for sequencing was limited to patients who had shown CD8+CD57+ cell expansion by flow cytometry. No patient had been given any therapy when blood was sampled. V lost 6 bases and J lost 3, with 14 bases in between. This CDR3 spans 14 amino acids. TCR beta VDJ and CDR3 were profiled, and genomic DNA was the template. TCRdb reprocessed the reads with MiXCR, giving one entry per CDR3 protein. Of under 200,000 distinct CDR3 sequences detected, roughly half appear once; the ten largest clones hold 8% to 10%. This clonotype was detected many times. Its target is unknown. The sequence came from a human donor with aplastic anemia. The sequenced sample was sorted CD4+, CD8+, or CD8+CD57+ T cells (not recorded which) from PBMCs. The rearrangement uses TRBV12-3 or TRBV12-4 and TRBJ1-1; D unresolved. The DNA for the CDR3 is TGTGCCAGCAGCCCAACGGCTCTTCACACTGAAGCTTTCTTT. Translation gives CASSPTALHTEAFF.